The 2 T cell receptor beta chains in this list originate from one sample, sequenced in a study of human T cells and chemical hapten exposure. Time point reported: patch test 3, about 24 weeks after DPC sensitization. Sample treatment: therapeutic diphenylcyclopropenone sensitization with weekly scalp DPC. MiXCR, run by TCRdb on the RACE reads, gives a single entry per CDR3 protein. The data hold about 120,000 distinct CDR3 sequences, with approximately 10% observed a single time. Source: whole blood, taken in connection with sensitization to the hapten diphenylcyclopropenone (DPC). The receptor source for this set is a woman aged 45-65 years with alopecia areata. Some clones in this sample may be carry-over from other donors' samples.

This chain uses TRBV4-1 with TRBJ1-4; 11 bases match TRBD1. After removal of 5 bases from V and 7 bases from J, the junction contained 6 bases not matched to a gene. CDR1 MGHRA and CDR2 YSYEKL come from the germline V gene. This CDR3 has 15 amino acids. Here the CDR3 reads CASSFRTGGFEKLFF. DNA for the CDR3: TGCGCCAGCAGCTTCCGGACAGGGGGCTTTGAAAAACTGTTTTTT.

The V and J genes are TRBV19 and TRBJ1-1; D is possibly TRBD1 (5 bases). Trimming pared 9 bases from V and 0 bases from J, leaving 14 bases between. Germline V gene data show CDR1 as LNHDA and CDR2 as SQIVND (reference sequence). The CDR3 has 14 residues. CDR3 residues: CASRPGGMNTEAFF. CDR3 sequence (DNA): TGTGCCAGCCGCCCCGGGGGAATGAACACTGAAGCTTTCTTT.